This TCR beta chain was obtained from a study of blood T cells in healthy people across ages. Together with a sample-barcoded 5' primer, a J-beta primer mix was included in a second PCR lasting about 7 to 11 cycles. TCRdb used MiXCR to reprocess the 5' RACE reads, holding one entry per CDR3 protein. The sample lists 500,000 to 600,000 distinct CDR3 sequences; roughly 29% were seen once. J was trimmed by 8 bases and V by 3 bases; bases with no gene match: 7. CDR1 and CDR2 from the germline V gene are LGHDT and YNNKEL (reference sequence). The CDR3 is 15 residues long. Material: blood. This TCR derives from a woman between 70 and 85 years old in good health. The chain links TRBV3-1 to TRBJ2-2, with 9 bases lining up with TRBD2. The DNA of the CDR3 is TGTGCCAGCAGCCATAGCGGGGGAAGAGGAGGGGAGCTGTTTTTT. Protein sequence: CASSHSGGRGGELFF. The entire variable domain, with the rest obtained from reference TRBV3-1 and TRBJ2-2, is as follows: DTAVSQTPKYLVTQMGNDKSIKCEQNLGHDTMYWYKQDSKKFLKIMFSYNNKELIINETVPNRFSPKSPDKAHLNLHINSLELGDSAVYFCASSHSGGRGGELFFGEGSRLTVL.